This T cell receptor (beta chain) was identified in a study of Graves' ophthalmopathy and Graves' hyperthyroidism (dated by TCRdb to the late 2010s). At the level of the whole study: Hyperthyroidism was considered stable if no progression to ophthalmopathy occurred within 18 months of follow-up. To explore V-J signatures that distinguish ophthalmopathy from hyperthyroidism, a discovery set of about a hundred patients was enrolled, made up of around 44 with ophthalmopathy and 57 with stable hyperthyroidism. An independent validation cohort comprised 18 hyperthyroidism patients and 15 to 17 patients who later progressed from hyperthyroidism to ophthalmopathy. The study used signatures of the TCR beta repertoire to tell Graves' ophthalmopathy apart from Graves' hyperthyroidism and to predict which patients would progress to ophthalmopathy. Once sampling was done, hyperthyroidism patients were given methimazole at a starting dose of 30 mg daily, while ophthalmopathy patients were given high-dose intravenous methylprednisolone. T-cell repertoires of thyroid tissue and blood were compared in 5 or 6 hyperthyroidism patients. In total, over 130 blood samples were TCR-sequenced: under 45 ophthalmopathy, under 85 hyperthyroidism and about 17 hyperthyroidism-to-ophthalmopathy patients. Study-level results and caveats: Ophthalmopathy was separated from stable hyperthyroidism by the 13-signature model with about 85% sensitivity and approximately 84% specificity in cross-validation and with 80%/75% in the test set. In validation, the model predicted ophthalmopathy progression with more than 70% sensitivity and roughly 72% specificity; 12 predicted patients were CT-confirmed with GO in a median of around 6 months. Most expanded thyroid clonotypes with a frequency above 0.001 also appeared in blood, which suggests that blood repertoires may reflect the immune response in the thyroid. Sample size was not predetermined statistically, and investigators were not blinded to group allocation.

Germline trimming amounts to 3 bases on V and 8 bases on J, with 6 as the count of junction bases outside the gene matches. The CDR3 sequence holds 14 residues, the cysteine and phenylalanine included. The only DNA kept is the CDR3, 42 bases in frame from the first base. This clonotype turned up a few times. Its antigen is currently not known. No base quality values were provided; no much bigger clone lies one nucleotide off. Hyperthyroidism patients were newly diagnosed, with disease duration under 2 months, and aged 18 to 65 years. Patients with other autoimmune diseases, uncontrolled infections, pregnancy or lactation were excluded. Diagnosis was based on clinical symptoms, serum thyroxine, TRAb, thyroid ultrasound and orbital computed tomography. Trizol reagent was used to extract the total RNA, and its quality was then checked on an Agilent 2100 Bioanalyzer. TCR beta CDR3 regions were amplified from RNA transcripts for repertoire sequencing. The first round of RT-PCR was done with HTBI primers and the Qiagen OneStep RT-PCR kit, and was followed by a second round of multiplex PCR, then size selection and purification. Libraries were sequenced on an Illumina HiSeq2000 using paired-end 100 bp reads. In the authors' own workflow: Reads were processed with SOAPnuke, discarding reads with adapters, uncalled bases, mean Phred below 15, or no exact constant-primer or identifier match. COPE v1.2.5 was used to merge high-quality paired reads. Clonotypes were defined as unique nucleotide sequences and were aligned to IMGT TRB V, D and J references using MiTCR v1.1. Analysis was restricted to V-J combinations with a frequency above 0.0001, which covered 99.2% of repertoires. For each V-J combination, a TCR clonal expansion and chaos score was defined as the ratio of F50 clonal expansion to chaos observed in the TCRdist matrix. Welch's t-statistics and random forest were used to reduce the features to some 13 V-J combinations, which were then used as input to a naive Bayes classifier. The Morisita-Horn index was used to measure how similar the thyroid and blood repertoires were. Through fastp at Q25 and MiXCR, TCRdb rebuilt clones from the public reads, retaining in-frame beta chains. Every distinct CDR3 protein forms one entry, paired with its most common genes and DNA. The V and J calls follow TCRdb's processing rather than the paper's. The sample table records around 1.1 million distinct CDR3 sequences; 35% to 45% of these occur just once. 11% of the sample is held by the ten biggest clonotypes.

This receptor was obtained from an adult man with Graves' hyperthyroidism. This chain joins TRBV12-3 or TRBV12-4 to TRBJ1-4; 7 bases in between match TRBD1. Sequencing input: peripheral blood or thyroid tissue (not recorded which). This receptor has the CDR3 CASSFQGGLEKLFF. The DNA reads TGTGCCAGCAGTTTCCAGGGGGGGCTAGAAAAACTGTTTTTT.